This TCR beta chain was captured by sequencing in a study of T cells in Graves' hyperthyroidism and ophthalmopathy. Points from the study as a whole: Onset of ophthalmopathy came a median 6.5 months after the model predicted it.

There are 14 residues in the CDR3. With 5 bases clipped from V and 3 bases from J, the junction kept 5 bases outside the gene matches. The source material, RNA transcripts, was used to amplify TCR beta CDR3 regions. TCR CDR3 underwent first-round RT-PCR with the HTBI primer set. TCRdb reprocessed the multiplex PCR reads via MiXCR and lists one record per CDR3 protein. The table shows 50,000 to 55,000 distinct CDR3 sequences, with approximately 52% occurring only once. For this clonotype: Its antigen is undetermined.

The clonotype was recovered from a woman aged 45-65 years with Graves' ophthalmopathy. The rearrangement links TRBV12-3 or TRBV12-4 to TRBJ2-7; 9 bases line up with TRBD1. The material sequenced was blood. Here the CDR3 DNA reads TGTGCCAGCAGTGCCGGACAGGGGAGCTACGAGCAGTACTTC. Translating gives CASSAGQGSYEQYF.